This T cell receptor beta chain was recorded in a study of T cell repertoires in cytomegalovirus infection. About the research overall: Shared public TCR beta signatures pointed to both CMV infection and a matching HLA type. Notes on the study in general: Cumulative frequency (of public TCR beta family members) identified carriers of CMV plus the relevant HLA. The ex vivo response showed dominance by HLA-C-restricted CMV-specific TCR beta clonotypes.

This CDR3 comprises 14 residues. The germline CDR1 and CDR2 sequences are SGHNT and YYREEE (reference sequence). V was shortened by 4 bases and J by 7 bases, with 17 bases between the two germline ends. TCRdb re-called the reads with MiXCR, one entry per CDR3 protein. The sample holds more than 250,000 distinct CDR3 sequences; approximately 14% are singletons and the top ten take around 8.7%. This clonotype was seen a handful of times. Its antigen is not identified. The rearrangement uses TRBV5-4 and TRBJ1-1; D is unclear. The TCR sequence derives from a human donor in good health (CMV status not recorded). Some clones in this sample may be carry-over from other donors' samples. The sample taken for sequencing was PBMCs. The CDR3 DNA reads TGTGCCAGCAGCCCCCCGACTCCACGGGGTGAAGCTTTCTTT. Its protein product is CASSPPTPRGEAFF.